This T cell receptor beta chain was found in a study of monozygotic twins with cystic fibrosis. General study results and limits: Clonality was generally low (median approximately 0.0095), higher in the most severe patients. V usage most resembled the co-twin in 13 of 16 pairs.

Comment on this clone: Its target is not known.

Assay used: immunoSEQ multiplex PCR; TCRdb lists only in-frame clones, some missing. Of approximately 14,000 clones listed, approximately 81% are singletons. The germline V gene has CDR1 DFQATT and CDR2 SNEGSKA (reference sequence). This CDR3 comprises 11 residues. Trimming took 0 bases from V and 14 from J; bases not matched to a gene: 6. V and J are TRBV20-1 and TRBJ1-2; 7 nucleotides align to TRBD1. Sequences were obtained from blood. The origin of this receptor is a boy aged 5-17 years with cystic fibrosis. The CDR3 region is CSARDGGQATF. The CDR3 DNA is TGCAGTGCTAGAGATGGAGGACAGGCTACCTTC.